This T cell receptor beta chain originates from a study of blood T cell repertoires in COVID-19. Study context: Italy, Spain and the United States were the sources of the convalescent and acute COVID-19 samples. Sources were T cells, B-cell-depleted T cells, or PBMCs; the material itself was cDNA or gDNA.

In the authors' methods: Reference gene primer amplification gave nucleated cell count estimates. The assay was immunoSEQ multiplex PCR, and TCRdb's table has in-frame clones only and misses some. V and J calls and clone size are copied from that table; D and trimming were computed from the DNA. The sample gives about 180,000 clones, roughly 86% of which show up once; 2.5% to 3.5% is in the top ten. Germline CDR1 reads SEHNR; CDR2 reads FQNEAQ (reference sequence). There are 15 residues in the CDR3. V was pared by 4 bases and J by 0 bases, with 10 bases between. The receptor was derived from a woman aged 30 to 39 with active or convalescent COVID-19. This rearrangement joins TRBV7-9 to TRBJ2-4; D might be TRBD1 (5 bases). Material for sequencing was peripheral blood. The DNA of the CDR3 is TGTGCCAGCAGCTCGACAGACCGAGCCAAAAACATTCAGTACTTC. As protein: CASSSTDRAKNIQYF.